The rows below give T cell receptor beta chains drawn from one sample of a study of cytomegalovirus exposure and HLA in healthy donors. This table comes from immunoSEQ multiplex PCR, and its TCRdb copy is limited to in-frame clones, with some not included. The repertoire holds roughly 100,000 clones, roughly a tenth seen once, with 5% to 5.5% in the top ten. Material: PBMCs. These receptors were collected from a man aged 45-65 years in good health and CMV-seropositive. CDR3s include the opening cysteine and the closing phenylalanine or tryptophan. The order of the fields is J gene, D gene, clone size, V gene, CDR3 protein, CDR3 DNA. D genes are given only for firm matches. Where a row states a size, it is once, few, many or the class of an expanded clone; other rows omit it.

J: TRBJ1-5; D: NA; size: NA; V: TRBV30; CDR3: CAWSSPIGPQHF; DNA: TGTGCCTGGAGTTCCCCGATCGGGCCCCAGCATTTT
J: TRBJ2-5; D: NA; size: NA; V: TRBV28; CDR3: CASSLTQGSQETQYF; DNA: TGTGCCAGCAGTTTAACACAGGGTAGCCAAGAGACCCAGTACTTC
J: TRBJ2-3; D: TRBD2; size: NA; V: TRBV4-3; CDR3: CASRKREEGPDTQYF; DNA: TGCGCCAGCAGGAAGCGGGAGGAGGGGCCAGATACGCAGTATTTT
J: TRBJ1-1; D: TRBD1; size: few; V: TRBV6-5; CDR3: CASSLLQGVTEAFF; DNA: TGTGCCAGCAGTCTTCTGCAGGGGGTTACTGAAGCTTTCTTT
J: TRBJ2-7; D: NA; size: NA; V: TRBV28; CDR3: CASSVLQGIVYEQYF; DNA: TGTGCCAGCAGTGTTCTGCAGGGCATTGTCTACGAGCAGTACTTC
J: TRBJ1-5; D: NA; size: few; V: TRBV7-9; CDR3: CASSFHTQPQHF; DNA: TGTGCCAGCAGCTTCCACACTCAGCCCCAGCATTTT
J: TRBJ2-7; D: NA; size: NA; V: TRBV18; CDR3: CASSPEAGRGHEQYF; DNA: TGTGCCAGCTCACCCGAGGCGGGAAGGGGCCACGAGCAGTACTTC
J: TRBJ2-2; D: NA; size: NA; V: TRBV15; CDR3: CATSRESSLNTGELFF; DNA: TGTGCCACCAGCAGAGAGAGTAGCCTGAACACCGGGGAGCTGTTTTTT
J: TRBJ2-3; D: TRBD2; size: NA; V: TRBV7-2; CDR3: CASSETSGSRDTQYF; DNA: TGTGCCAGCAGCGAGACTAGCGGGAGTCGGGATACGCAGTATTTT
J: TRBJ1-2; D: TRBD1; size: few; V: TRBV28; CDR3: CASSFEGRIRGYYGYTF; DNA: TGTGCCAGCAGTTTTGAGGGACGAATCAGGGGGTACTATGGCTACACCTTC
J: TRBJ2-5; D: TRBD2; size: NA; V: TRBV2; CDR3: CASRRRLAGGETQYF; DNA: TGTGCCAGCAGGAGGAGACTAGCGGGGGGAGAGACCCAGTACTTC
J: TRBJ2-6; D: TRBD1; size: NA; V: TRBV10-3; CDR3: CAISPQGGQGASGANVLTF; DNA: TGTGCCATCAGCCCACAGGGGGGACAGGGGGCATCCGGGGCCAACGTCCTGACTTTC
J: TRBJ1-5; D: TRBD1; size: NA; V: TRBV18; CDR3: CASSPDRGGNQPQHF; DNA: TGTGCCAGCTCCCCGGACAGGGGAGGCAATCAGCCCCAGCATTTT
J: TRBJ2-5; D: TRBD1; size: few; V: TRBV7-7; CDR3: CASSIGTGFQETQYF; DNA: TGTGCTAGCAGCATCGGGACAGGGTTTCAAGAGACCCAGTACTTC
J: TRBJ1-4; D: NA; size: NA; V: TRBV6-5; CDR3: CASSYSTGFNEKLFF; DNA: TGTGCCAGCAGTTATTCGACAGGATTTAATGAAAAACTGTTTTTT
J: TRBJ2-6; D: NA; size: NA; V: TRBV6-5; CDR3: CASSTWTAGANVLTF; DNA: TGTGCCAGCAGTACATGGACAGCTGGGGCCAACGTCCTGACTTTC
J: TRBJ1-5; D: NA; size: few; V: TRBV7-2; CDR3: CASSQWAASNQPQHF; DNA: TGTGCCAGCAGCCAGTGGGCAGCTAGCAATCAGCCCCAGCATTTT
J: TRBJ1-6; D: TRBD1; size: NA; V: TRBV27; CDR3: CASSLRMPGTGMVRAPLHF; DNA: TGTGCCAGCAGTTTAAGGATGCCCGGGACAGGAATGGTTAGGGCACCCCTCCACTTT
J: TRBJ1-4; D: TRBD1; size: few; V: TRBV7-6; CDR3: CASSTGQGNEKLFF; DNA: TGTGCCAGCAGCACGGGACAGGGGAATGAAAAACTGTTTTTT
J: TRBJ2-1; D: TRBD2; size: few; V: TRBV7-3; CDR3: CASSLNPTVAGGEQFF; DNA: TGTGCCAGCAGCTTAAATCCCACGGTAGCGGGTGGTGAGCAGTTCTTC
J: TRBJ2-4; D: NA; size: NA; V: TRBV7-9; CDR3: CASSFLQGYSIQYF; DNA: TGTGCCAGCAGCTTTCTGCAGGGGTATAGCATTCAGTACTTC
J: TRBJ2-2; D: NA; size: few; V: TRBV19; CDR3: CASSIWTKNTGGLFF; DNA: TGTGCCAGTAGTATCTGGACGAAGAACACCGGGGGGCTGTTTTTT